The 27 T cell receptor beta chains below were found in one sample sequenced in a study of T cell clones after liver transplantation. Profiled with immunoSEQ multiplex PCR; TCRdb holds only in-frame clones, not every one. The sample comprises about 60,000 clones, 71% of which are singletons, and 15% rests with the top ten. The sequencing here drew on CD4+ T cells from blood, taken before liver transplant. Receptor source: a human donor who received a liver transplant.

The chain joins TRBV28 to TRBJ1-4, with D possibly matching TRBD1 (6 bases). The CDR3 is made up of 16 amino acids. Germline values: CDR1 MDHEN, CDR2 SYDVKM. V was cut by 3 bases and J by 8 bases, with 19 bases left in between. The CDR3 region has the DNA TGTGCCAGCAGTTTGGGGGGGCGGAGGGGAAAAGAAAAACTGTTTTTT. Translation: CASSLGGRRGKEKLFF.

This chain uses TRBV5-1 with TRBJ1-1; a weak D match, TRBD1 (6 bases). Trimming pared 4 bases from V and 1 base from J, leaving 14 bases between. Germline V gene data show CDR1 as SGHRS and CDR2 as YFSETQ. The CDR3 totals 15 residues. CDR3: CASSQPTQGNTEAFF. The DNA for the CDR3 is TGCGCCAGCAGCCAACCAACACAGGGGAACACTGAAGCTTTCTTT.

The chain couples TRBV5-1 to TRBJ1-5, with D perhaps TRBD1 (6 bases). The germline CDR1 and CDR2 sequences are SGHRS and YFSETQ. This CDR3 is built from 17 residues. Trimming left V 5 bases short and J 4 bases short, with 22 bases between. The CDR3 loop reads CASSPLPGHSSNQPQHF. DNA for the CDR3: TGCGCCAGCAGTCCCCTACCGGGACACTCTTCGAATCAGCCCCAGCATTTT.

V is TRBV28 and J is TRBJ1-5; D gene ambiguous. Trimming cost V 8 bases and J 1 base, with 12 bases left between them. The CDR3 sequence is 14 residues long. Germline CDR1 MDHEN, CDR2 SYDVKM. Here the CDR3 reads CASLRGMSNQPQHF. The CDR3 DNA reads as TGTGCCAGCCTACGAGGTATGAGCAATCAGCCCCAGCATTTT.

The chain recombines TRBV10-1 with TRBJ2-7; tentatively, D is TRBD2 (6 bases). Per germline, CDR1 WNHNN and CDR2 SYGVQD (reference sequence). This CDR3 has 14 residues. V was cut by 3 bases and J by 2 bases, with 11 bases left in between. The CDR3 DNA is TGCGCCAGCAGTGATTTCGCGGGGACCTACGAGCAGTACTTC. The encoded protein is CASSDFAGTYEQYF.

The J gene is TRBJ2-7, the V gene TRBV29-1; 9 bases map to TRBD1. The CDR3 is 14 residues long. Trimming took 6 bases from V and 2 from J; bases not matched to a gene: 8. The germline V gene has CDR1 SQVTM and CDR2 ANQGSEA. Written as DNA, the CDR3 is TGCAGCGTCGACCCGGGACAGGGCACCTACGAGCAGTACTTC. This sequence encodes CSVDPGQGTYEQYF.

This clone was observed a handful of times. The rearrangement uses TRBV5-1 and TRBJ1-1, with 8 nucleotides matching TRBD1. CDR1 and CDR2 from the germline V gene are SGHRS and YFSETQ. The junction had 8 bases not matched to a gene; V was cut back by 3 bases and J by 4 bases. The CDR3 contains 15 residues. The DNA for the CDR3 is TGCGCCAGCAGCTCTCGCGCGGGACAGGCCACTGAAGCTTTCTTT. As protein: CASSSRAGQATEAFF.

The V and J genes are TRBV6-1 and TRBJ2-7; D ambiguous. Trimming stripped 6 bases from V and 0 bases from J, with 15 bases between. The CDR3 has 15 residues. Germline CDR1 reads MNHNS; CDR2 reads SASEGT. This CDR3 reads CASSPRGAISYEQYF. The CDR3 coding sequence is TGTGCCAGCAGCCCTCGAGGCGCTATCTCCTACGAGCAGTACTTC.

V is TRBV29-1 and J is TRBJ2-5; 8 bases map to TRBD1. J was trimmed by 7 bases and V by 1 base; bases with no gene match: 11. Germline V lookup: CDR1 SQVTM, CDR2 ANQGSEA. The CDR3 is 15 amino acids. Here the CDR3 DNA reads TGCAGCGTTGAAGGCAGGGGGCGGTGGAAGGCGACCCAGTACTTC. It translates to CSVEGRGRWKATQYF. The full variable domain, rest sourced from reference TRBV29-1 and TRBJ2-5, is SAVISQKPSRDICQRGTSLTIQCQVDSQVTMMFWYRQQPGQSLTLIATANQGSEATYESGFVIDKFPISRPNLTFSTLTVSNMSPEDSSIYLCSVEGRGRWKATQYFGPGTRLLVL.

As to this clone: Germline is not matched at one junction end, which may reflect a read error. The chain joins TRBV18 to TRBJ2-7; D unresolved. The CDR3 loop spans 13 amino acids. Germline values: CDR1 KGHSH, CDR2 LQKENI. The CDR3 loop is CASAPGPDYEQYF. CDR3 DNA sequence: TGTGCCAGCGCACCGGGCCCGGATTACGAGCAGTACTTC.

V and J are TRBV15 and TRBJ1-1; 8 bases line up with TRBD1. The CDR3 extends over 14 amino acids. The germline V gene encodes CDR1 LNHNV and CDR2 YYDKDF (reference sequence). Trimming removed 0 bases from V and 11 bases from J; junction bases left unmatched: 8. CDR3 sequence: CATSRDRQGFGAFF. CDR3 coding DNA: TGTGCCACCAGCAGAGATCGACAGGGGTTCGGGGCTTTCTTT.

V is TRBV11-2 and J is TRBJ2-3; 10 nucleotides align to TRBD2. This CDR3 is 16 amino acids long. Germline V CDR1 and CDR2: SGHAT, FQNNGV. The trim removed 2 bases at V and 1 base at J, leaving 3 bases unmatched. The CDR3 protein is CASSLSGLAGTDTQYF. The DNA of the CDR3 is TGTGCCAGCAGCTTATCCGGACTAGCGGGCACAGATACGCAGTATTTT.

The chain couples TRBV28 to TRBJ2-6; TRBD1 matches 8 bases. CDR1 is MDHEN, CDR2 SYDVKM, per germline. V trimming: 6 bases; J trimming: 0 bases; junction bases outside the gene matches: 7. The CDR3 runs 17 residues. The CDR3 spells CASSHDRGVSGANVLTF. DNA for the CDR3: TGTGCCAGCAGCCATGACAGGGGAGTCTCTGGGGCCAACGTCCTGACTTTC.

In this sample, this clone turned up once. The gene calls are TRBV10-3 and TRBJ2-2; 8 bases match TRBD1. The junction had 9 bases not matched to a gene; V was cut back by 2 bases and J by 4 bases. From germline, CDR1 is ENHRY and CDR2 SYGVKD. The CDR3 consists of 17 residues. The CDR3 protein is CAISETGTGGTTGELFF. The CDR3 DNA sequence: TGTGCCATCAGTGAGACCGGGACAGGAGGTACCACCGGGGAGCTGTTTTTT.

The CDR3 protein is CASSLEAGGMSNEKLFF. The CDR3 region has the DNA TGCGCCAGCAGCTTGGAGGCAGGGGGCATGAGTAATGAAAAACTGTTTTTT. The chain links TRBV5-1 to TRBJ1-4, with 8 bases matching TRBD1. The CDR3 spans 17 residues. Germline trimming cut 0 bases from V and 4 bases from J; bases unmatched to any gene: 8. In germline, CDR1 is SGHRS, CDR2 YFSETQ.

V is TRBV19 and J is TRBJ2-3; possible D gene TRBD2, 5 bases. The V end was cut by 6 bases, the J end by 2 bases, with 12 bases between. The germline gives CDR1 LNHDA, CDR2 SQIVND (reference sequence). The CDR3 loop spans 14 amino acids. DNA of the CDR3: TGTGCCAGTAGCGCATCCGGACTCACAGATACGCAGTATTTT. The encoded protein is CASSASGLTDTQYF.

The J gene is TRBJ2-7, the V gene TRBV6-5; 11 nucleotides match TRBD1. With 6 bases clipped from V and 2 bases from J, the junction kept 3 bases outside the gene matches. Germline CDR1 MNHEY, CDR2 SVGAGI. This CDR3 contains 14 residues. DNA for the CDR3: TGTGCCAGCAGAAGGGACAGGGGGGCCTACGAGCAGTACTTC. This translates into CASRRDRGAYEQYF.

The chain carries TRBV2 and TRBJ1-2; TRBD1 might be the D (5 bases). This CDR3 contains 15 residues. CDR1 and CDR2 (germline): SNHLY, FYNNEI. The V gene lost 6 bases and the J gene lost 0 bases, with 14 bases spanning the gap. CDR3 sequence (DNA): TGTGCCAGCAGCGGACCGACAGCTACTAACTATGGCTACACCTTC. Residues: CASSGPTATNYGYTF. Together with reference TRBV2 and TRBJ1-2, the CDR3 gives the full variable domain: EPEVTQTPSHQVTQMGQEVILRCVPISNHLYFYWYRQILGQKVEFLVSFYNNEISEKSEIFDDQFSVERPDGSNFTLKIRSTKLEDSAMYFCASSGPTATNYGYTFGSGTRLTVV.

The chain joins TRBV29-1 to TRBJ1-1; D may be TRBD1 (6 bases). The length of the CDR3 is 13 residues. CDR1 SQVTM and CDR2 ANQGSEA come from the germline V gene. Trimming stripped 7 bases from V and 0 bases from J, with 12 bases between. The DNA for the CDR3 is TGCAGCGCTTTGGACAGCTTGAACACTGAAGCTTTCTTT. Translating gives CSALDSLNTEAFF.

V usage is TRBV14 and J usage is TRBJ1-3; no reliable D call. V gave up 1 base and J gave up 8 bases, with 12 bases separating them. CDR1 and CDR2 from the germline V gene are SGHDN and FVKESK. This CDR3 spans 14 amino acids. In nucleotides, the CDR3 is TGTGCCAGCAGCCAAGGCGGCACGTGGGACACCATATATTTT. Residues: CASSQGGTWDTIYF. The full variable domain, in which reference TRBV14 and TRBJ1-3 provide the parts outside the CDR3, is EAGVTQFPSHSVIEKGQTVTLRCDPISGHDNLYWYRRVMGKEIKFLLHFVKESKQDESGMPNNRFLAERTGGTYSTLKVQPAELEDSGVYFCASSQGGTWDTIYFGEGSWLTVV.

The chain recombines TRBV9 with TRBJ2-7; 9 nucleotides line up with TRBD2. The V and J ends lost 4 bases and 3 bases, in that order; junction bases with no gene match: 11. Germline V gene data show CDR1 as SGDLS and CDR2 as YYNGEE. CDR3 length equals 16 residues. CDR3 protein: CASSPRSGGRGYEQYF. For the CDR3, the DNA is TGTGCCAGCAGCCCGCGTAGCGGGGGCAGGGGCTACGAGCAGTACTTC.

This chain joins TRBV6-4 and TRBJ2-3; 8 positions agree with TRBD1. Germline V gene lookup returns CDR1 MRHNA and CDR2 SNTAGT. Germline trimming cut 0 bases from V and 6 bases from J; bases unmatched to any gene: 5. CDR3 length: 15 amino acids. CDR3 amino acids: CASSDSGRGRDTQYF. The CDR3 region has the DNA TGTGCCAGCAGTGACTCCGGCAGGGGGCGGGATACGCAGTATTTT.

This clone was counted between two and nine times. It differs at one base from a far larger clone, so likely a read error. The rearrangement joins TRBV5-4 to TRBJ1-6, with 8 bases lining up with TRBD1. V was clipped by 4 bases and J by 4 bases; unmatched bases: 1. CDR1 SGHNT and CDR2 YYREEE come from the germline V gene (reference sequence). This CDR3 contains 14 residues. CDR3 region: CASSRDRYNSPLHF. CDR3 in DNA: TGTGCCAGCAGCCGGGACAGGTATAATTCACCCCTCCACTTT.

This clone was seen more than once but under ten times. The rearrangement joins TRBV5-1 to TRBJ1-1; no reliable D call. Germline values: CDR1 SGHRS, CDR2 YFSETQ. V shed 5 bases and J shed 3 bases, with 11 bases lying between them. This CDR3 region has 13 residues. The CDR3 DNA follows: TGCGCCAGCAGGATAGGGAGGGACACTGAAGCTTTCTTT. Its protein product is CASRIGRDTEAFF.

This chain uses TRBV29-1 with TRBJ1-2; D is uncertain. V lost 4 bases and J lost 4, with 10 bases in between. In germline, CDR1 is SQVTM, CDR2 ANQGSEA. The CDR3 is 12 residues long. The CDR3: CSVVPGSYGYTF. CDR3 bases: TGCAGCGTTGTACCGGGAAGCTATGGCTACACCTTC.

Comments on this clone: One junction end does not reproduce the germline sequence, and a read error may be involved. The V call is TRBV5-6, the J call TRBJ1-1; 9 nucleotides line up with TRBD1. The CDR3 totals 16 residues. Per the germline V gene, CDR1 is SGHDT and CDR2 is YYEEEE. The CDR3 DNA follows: TGTGCCAGCAGTTTGGGGACAGGGTACAGCGTCGCTGAAGCTTTCTTT. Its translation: CASSLGTGYSVAEAFF.

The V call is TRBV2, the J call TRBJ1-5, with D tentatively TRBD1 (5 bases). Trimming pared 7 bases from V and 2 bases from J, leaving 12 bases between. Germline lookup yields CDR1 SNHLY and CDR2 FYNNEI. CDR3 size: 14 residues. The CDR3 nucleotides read TGTGCCAGCAAGGTTGGGGGGGGCAATCAGCCCCAGCATTTT. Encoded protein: CASKVGGGNQPQHF.